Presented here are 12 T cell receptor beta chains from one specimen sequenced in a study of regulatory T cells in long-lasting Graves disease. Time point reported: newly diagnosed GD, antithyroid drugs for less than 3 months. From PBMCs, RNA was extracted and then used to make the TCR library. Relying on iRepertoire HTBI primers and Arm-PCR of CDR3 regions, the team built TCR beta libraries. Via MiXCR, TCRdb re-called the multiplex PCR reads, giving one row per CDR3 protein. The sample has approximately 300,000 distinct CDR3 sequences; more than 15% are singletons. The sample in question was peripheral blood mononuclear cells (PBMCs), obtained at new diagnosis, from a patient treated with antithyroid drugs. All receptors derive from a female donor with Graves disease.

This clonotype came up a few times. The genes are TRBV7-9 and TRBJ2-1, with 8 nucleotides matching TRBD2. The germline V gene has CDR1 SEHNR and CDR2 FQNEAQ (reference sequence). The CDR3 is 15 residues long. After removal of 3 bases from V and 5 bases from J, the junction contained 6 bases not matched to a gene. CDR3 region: CASSFGGVGNNEQFF. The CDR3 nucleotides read TGTGCCAGCAGCTTCGGGGGGGTCGGGAACAATGAGCAGTTCTTC.

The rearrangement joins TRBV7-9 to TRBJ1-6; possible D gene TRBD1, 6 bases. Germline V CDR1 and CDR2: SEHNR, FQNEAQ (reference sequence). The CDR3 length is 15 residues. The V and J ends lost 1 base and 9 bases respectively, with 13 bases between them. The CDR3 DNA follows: TGTGCCAGCAGCTTAGTGCCGGGGGCGTCTTCACCCCTCCACTTT. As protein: CASSLVPGASSPLHF.

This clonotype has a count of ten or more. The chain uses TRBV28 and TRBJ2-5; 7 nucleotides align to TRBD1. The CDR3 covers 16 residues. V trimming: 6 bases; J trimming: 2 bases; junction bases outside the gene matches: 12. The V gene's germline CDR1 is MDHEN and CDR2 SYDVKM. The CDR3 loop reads CASSLDRESWQETQYF. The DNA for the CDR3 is TGTGCCAGCAGCCTAGACAGGGAAAGTTGGCAAGAGACCCAGTACTTC.

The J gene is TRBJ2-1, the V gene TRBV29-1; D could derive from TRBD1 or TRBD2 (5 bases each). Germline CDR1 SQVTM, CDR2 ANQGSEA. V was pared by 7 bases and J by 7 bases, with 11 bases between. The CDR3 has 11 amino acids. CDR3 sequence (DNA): TGCAGCGGGGGCTCGGGGAATGAGCAGTTCTTC. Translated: CSGGSGNEQFF.

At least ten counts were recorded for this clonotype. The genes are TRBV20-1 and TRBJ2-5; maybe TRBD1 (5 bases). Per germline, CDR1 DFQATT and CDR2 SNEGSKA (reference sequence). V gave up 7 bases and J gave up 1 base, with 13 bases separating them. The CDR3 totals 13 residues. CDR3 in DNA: TGCAGTGACAGGCAGGACGGCCAAGAGACCCAGTACTTC. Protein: CSDRQDGQETQYF.

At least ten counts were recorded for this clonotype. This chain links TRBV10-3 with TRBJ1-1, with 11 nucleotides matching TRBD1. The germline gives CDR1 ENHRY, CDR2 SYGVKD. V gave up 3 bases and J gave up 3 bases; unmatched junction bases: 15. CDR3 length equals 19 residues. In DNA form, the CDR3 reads TGTGCCATCAGTGATTTGAAAGGGACAGGGGGATACGGGGACACTGAAGCTTTCTTT. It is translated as CAISDLKGTGGYGDTEAFF.

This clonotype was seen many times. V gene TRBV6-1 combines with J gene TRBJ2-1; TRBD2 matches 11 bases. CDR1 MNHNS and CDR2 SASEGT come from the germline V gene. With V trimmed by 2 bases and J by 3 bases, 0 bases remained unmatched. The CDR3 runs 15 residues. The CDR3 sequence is CASSETSGSYNEQFF. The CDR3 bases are TGTGCCAGCAGTGAAACTAGCGGGAGCTACAATGAGCAGTTCTTC.

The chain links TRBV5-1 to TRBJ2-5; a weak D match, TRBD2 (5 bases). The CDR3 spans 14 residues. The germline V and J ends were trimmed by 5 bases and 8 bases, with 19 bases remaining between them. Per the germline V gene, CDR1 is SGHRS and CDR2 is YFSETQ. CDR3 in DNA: TGCGCCAGCAGAGTAGGGCGGGCCATCGGAACCCAGTACTTC. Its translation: CASRVGRAIGTQYF. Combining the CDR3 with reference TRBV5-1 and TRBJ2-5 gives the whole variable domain KAGVTQTPRYLIKTRGQQVTLSCSPISGHRSVSWYQQTPGQGLQFLFEYFSETQRNKGNFPGRFSGRQFSNSRSEMNVSTLELGDSALYLCASRVGRAIGTQYFGPGTRLLVL.

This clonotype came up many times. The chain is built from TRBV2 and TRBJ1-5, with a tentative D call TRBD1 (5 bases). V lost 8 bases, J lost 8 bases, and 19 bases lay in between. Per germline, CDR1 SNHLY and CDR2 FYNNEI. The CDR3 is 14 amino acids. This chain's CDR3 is CASQGPLFGEPQHF. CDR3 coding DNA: TGTGCCAGCCAGGGACCCCTTTTTGGGGAGCCCCAGCATTTT.

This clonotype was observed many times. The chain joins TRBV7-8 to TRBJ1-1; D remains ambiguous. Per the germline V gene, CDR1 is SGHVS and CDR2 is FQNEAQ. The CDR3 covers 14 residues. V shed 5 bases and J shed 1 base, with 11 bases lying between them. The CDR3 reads CASSALGRNTEAFF. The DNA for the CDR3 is TGTGCCAGCAGCGCACTAGGACGGAACACTGAAGCTTTCTTT.

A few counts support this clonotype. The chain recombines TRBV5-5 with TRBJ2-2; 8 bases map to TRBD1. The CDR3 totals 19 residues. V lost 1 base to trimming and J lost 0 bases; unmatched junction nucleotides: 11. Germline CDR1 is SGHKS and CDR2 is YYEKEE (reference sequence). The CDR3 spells CASSLRGQVLFSNTGELFF. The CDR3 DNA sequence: TGTGCCAGCAGCTTGCGGGGACAGGTTTTATTCTCGAACACCGGGGAGCTGTTTTTT.

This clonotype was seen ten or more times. This CDR3 is CASTEQLAGGYEQYF. CDR3 DNA: TGTGCCAGCACCGAACAGCTAGCGGGAGGCTACGAGCAGTACTTC. This rearrangement joins TRBV6-1 to TRBJ2-7; 11 bases agree with TRBD2. The CDR3 is 15 amino acids. Looked up from germline, CDR1 is MNHNS and CDR2 is SASEGT. Losses at the gene ends were 7 bases for V and 3 bases for J; bases not matched to a gene: 8.